This T cell receptor (beta chain) was found in a study of post-analysis software for immune sequencing data. Background on the study: Included courses were relapsing-remitting and secondary progressive multiple sclerosis; progressive-relapsing multiple sclerosis was also included.

Whole-study results and caveats: F measure clustering grouped samples strongly by preparation batch. About five TRBV segments were more frequent in patients than controls; TRBV5-6, TRBV5-1 and TRBV20-1 belonged to this group. Normalized Chao1 diversity in multiple sclerosis patients fell significantly below that of controls.

The CDR3 has 12 amino acids. Per germline, CDR1 DFQATT and CDR2 SNEGSKA (reference sequence). Notes on this clonotype: As yet, its antigen is unknown.

Included in the TCR beta cDNA libraries were unique molecular identifiers. Each sample of about 0.9 to 10 million input T cells yielded approximately 500,000 cDNA molecules, so each molecule approximated one T cell. TCRdb used MiXCR to reprocess the PCR reads, holding one entry per CDR3 protein. The table includes hundreds of thousands of distinct CDR3 sequences, around 27% detected once. The sample comprised blood. This sequence was found in a girl between 10 and 17 years old with multiple sclerosis. The V and J genes are TRBV20-1 and TRBJ2-1, with D maybe TRBD2 (6 bases). The CDR3 sequence: CGCAGPPHEQFF. DNA of the CDR3: TGCGGGTGCGCGGGGCCCCCACATGAGCAGTTCTTC.